This TCR beta chain was documented in a study of siplizumab effects on memory and regulatory T cells. CDR1 is SGHTA, CDR2 FQGTGA, per germline. This CDR3 spans 17 amino acids. V gave up 0 bases and J gave up 4 bases, with 15 bases separating them. Turning to this clone: The antigen remains unidentified.

Notes on the study in general: Of the proliferating CD4+ or CD8+ clones, roughly 80-96% lacked a naive or memory phenotype that could be assigned. Mappable alloreactive CD4+ clones were on average roughly 70% Treg-derived with siplizumab, about 29% in controls. Researchers could map only a minor fraction of alloreactive clones to unstimulated subsets.

It was approximately 9.8 x 10^4 TCR templates that were assayed per sample. TCRdb's copy holds only in-frame clones and misses some; the assay was immunoSEQ multiplex PCR. The sample yields about 82,000 clones, 80% to 90% seen once. The TCR originated in a human donor in good health. The V gene is TRBV7-3, the J gene TRBJ2-2, with D possibly TRBD2 on 6 matching bases. The source material was Tregs sorted from blood. CDR3: CASSLTASGLVTGELFF. In nucleotides, the CDR3 is TGTGCCAGCAGCTTAACGGCATCGGGACTGGTCACCGGGGAGCTGTTTTTT.